This entry concerns a single TCR beta chain. The sample comes from a study of blood T cell repertoires in COVID-19. For the study at large: COVID-19 samples collected from the United States, Italy and Spain covered acute and convalescent phases. Sample material is recorded as cDNA or gDNA derived from T cells, B-cell-depleted T cells, or PBMCs.

In the authors' methods: By means of reference gene primer amplification, nucleated cell counts were estimated. Using immunoSEQ multiplex PCR, the repertoire was profiled, and TCRdb retains in-frame clones only, with some absent. Clone size and V and J calls were adopted from that table, with D and trimming inferred from the DNA. The table lists 200,000 to 250,000 clones, approximately 90% of them singletons. Trimming cost V 5 bases and J 3 bases; bases outside gene matches: 1. CDR3 length: 13 amino acids. Per the germline V gene, CDR1 is KGHDR and CDR2 is SFDVKD. Source material: peripheral blood. This chain links TRBV24-1 with TRBJ2-7; 9 bases are shared with TRBD1. The clonotype was recovered from a woman aged 40 to 50 with acute or convalescent COVID-19. CDR3 protein: CATSAGQGYEQYV. CDR3 DNA: TGTGCCACCAGTGCGGGACAGGGCTACGAGCAGTACGTC.